This T cell receptor beta chain was sequenced in a study of T cell changes during pregnancy in multiple sclerosis. Germline loops: CDR1 LNHDA, CDR2 SQIVND (reference sequence). CDR3 length: 14 residues. Trimming pared 7 bases from V and 3 bases from J, leaving 13 bases between. Assay: immunoSEQ multiplex PCR; the TCRdb copy retains only in-frame clones and omits some. Seen here are some 80,000 clones, more than 80% observed once, and the top ten hold approximately 0.97%. The sequence came from a female donor in good health, enrolled as a control in a pregnancy study. The chain joins TRBV19 to TRBJ2-1; maybe TRBD2 (6 bases). Sequences were derived from peripheral blood, sampled in the first trimester of pregnancy. CDR3 amino acids: CASTRLGNYNEQFF. CDR3 DNA: TGTGCCAGTACTCGACTAGGTAACTACAATGAGCAGTTCTTC.